What follows are 10 T cell receptor beta chains derived from one specimen sequenced in a study of cytomegalovirus exposure and HLA in healthy donors. Primers included in the PCR were 60 Vbeta and 13 Jbeta primers. The method was immunoSEQ multiplex PCR; TCRdb's version includes in-frame clones alone and lacks a portion of them. The repertoire holds just over 150,000 clones, with over 75% as singletons. Sequencing was done on a sample of PBMCs. Receptors originate from a woman aged 45-65 years in good health and CMV-seropositive.

The gene calls are TRBV18 and TRBJ2-3, with a weak D call TRBD2 (6 bases). The germline gives CDR1 KGHSH, CDR2 LQKENI. Deletions cut 0 bases from V and 0 bases from J, with 10 bases between. CDR3 length: 16 residues. CDR3 bases: TGTGCCAGCTCACCACCGAGCGGGCAAAGCACAGATACGCAGTATTTT. Its protein product is CASSPPSGQSTDTQYF.

This chain joins TRBV7-2 and TRBJ2-2, with D unresolved. Trimming removed 1 base at V and 1 base at J, with 4 bases between. This CDR3 has 14 residues. From germline, CDR1 is SGHTA and CDR2 FQGNSA. The CDR3 DNA reads as TGTGCCAGCAGCTTAGACAGGAACACCGGGGAGCTGTTTTTT. This sequence encodes CASSLDRNTGELFF.

The V and J genes are TRBV9 and TRBJ1-2; weak D call: TRBD1 (6 bases). The V gene lost 7 bases and the J gene lost 4 bases, with 14 bases spanning the gap. The CDR3 is 13 amino acids. Per germline, CDR1 SGDLS and CDR2 YYNGEE. DNA for the CDR3: TGTGCCAGCTCTTACCTAGGGGGCTATGGCTACACCTTC. This gives the protein CASSYLGGYGYTF.

The V and J genes are TRBV6-5 and TRBJ2-7; 8 bases map to TRBD1. With V trimmed by 4 bases and J by 3 bases, 11 bases remained unmatched. Germline V gives CDR1 MNHEY, CDR2 SVGAGI. This CDR3 spans 16 amino acids. The CDR3 DNA sequence: TGTGCCAGCAGTTGGGATGGGACAGGAGTTGTCTACGAGCAGTACTTC. Translated: CASSWDGTGVVYEQYF.

CDR3 sequence reads: CASSLATGWLGDTQYF. For the CDR3, the DNA is TGTGCCAGCAGCTTAGCGACGGGATGGCTTGGAGATACGCAGTATTTT. The chain employs TRBV7-8 and TRBJ2-3; maybe TRBD2 (5 bases). Trimming pared 0 bases from V and 5 bases from J, leaving 15 bases between. Germline assignment: CDR1 SGHVS and CDR2 FQNEAQ. CDR3 length: 16 residues.

V gene TRBV6-5 combines with J gene TRBJ1-6; D is perhaps TRBD1 (5 bases). V lost 7 bases and J 4 bases, leaving 8 bases between the germline ends. This CDR3 is 13 amino acids long. Germline CDR1 reads MNHEY; CDR2 reads SVGAGI. CDR3 nucleotide sequence: TGTGCCAGCATGGGGGGGTATAATTCACCCCTCCACTTT. This sequence encodes CASMGGYNSPLHF.

The V call is TRBV28, the J call TRBJ1-2; TRBD1 matches 9 bases. Trimming at V came to 5 bases and at J to 5 bases, leaving 12 bases not matched to a gene. The length of the CDR3 is 16 residues. Germline CDR1 is MDHEN and CDR2 is SYDVKM. CDR3 residues: CASSVSTGGGGYGYTF. The CDR3, as DNA: TGTGCCAGCAGTGTATCAACAGGGGGCGGCGGGTATGGCTACACCTTC.

This clone showed up just a few times. This chain uses TRBV5-1 with TRBJ2-2; 9 bases agree with TRBD1. This CDR3 region has 16 residues. In germline, CDR1 is SGHRS, CDR2 YFSETQ. The V segment lost 1 base and the J segment 7 bases; nucleotides outside the gene matches: 8. CDR3 region: CASSLPDRGEVGELFF. CDR3 nucleotide sequence: TGCGCCAGCAGCTTGCCGGACAGGGGCGAGGTCGGGGAGCTGTTTTTT.

This clone occurred a few times. The chain is built from TRBV6-1 and TRBJ2-3; TRBD2 matches 7 bases. This CDR3 spans 16 amino acids. Germline CDR1 reads MNHNS; CDR2 reads SASEGT. V shed 2 bases, J shed 2 bases, and the junction held 7 bases outside the gene matches. As DNA, the CDR3 is TGTGCCAGCAGTGAACTTCAGCGGGGATTCACAGATACGCAGTATTTT. The encoded protein is CASSELQRGFTDTQYF.

The chain recombines TRBV4-3 with TRBJ2-7, with 12 bases lining up with TRBD1. CDR1 and CDR2 (germline): LGHNA, YSLEER. The CDR3 spans 18 residues. V gave up 0 bases and J gave up 2 bases; unmatched junction bases: 8. CDR3 in DNA: TGCGCCAGCAGCCAAGAAGTCTCGGGACAGGGGGCACCCTACGAGCAGTACTTC. Amino acids: CASSQEVSGQGAPYEQYF.